Presented here are 24 T cell receptor beta chains from one specimen sequenced in a study of T cells in localized non-small cell lung cancer. TCRdb's table, derived via immunoSEQ multiplex PCR, lists solely in-frame clones and lacks some. The sample contains 41,000 or so clones, around nine tenths of which appear only once. Sequencing was performed on peripheral blood, taken before any cancer treatment. Every receptor here comes from an older female donor with stage I squamous cell lung carcinoma.

The V and J genes are TRBV10-3 and TRBJ2-3, with 8 bases aligning to TRBD2. Trimming at V came to 0 bases and at J to 5 bases, leaving 7 bases not matched to a gene. This CDR3 region has 16 residues. Looked up from germline, CDR1 is ENHRY and CDR2 is SYGVKD. The CDR3 sequence is CAISESTTSVEDTQYF. The DNA for the CDR3 is TGTGCCATCAGTGAGTCCACGACTAGCGTGGAAGATACGCAGTATTTT.

J is TRBJ2-1 and V is TRBV7-2; D possibly corresponds to TRBD2 (5 bases). The CDR3 covers 15 residues. Germline V gene lookup returns CDR1 SGHTA and CDR2 FQGNSA. The V end lost 0 bases, the J end lost 3 bases, and 9 bases lay between the germline ends. The CDR3 here is CASSLASAYYNEQFF. Written as DNA, the CDR3 is TGTGCCAGCAGCTTAGCTAGCGCCTACTACAATGAGCAGTTCTTC.

This chain connects TRBV10-3 to TRBJ1-5, with no clear D. This CDR3 spans 17 amino acids. Germline V gene lookup returns CDR1 ENHRY and CDR2 SYGVKD. Deletions cut 0 bases from V and 4 bases from J, with 16 bases between. The CDR3 DNA reads TGTGCCATCAGTGAGTCGGGCAGCGCGAGGAGTAATCAGCCCCAGCATTTT. This translates into CAISESGSARSNQPQHF.

The V gene is TRBV10-2, the J gene TRBJ2-7; 12 bases are a match to TRBD2. Trimming removed 7 bases from V and 2 bases from J; junction bases left unmatched: 6. CDR1 and CDR2 (germline): WSHSY, SAAADI. The CDR3 totals 15 residues. CDR3 nucleotides: TGCGCCAGCACTCAACTAGCGGGAGGAACCTACGAGCAGTACTTC. Amino acid sequence: CASTQLAGGTYEQYF.

The chain carries TRBV15 and TRBJ2-1; D ambiguous. Germline V lookup: CDR1 LNHNV, CDR2 YYDKDF (reference sequence). V shed 0 bases and J shed 5 bases, with 11 bases lying between them. The CDR3 runs to 15 residues. The DNA for the CDR3 is TGTGCCACCAGCAGAGAAGGGCTCGGCAACAATGAGCAGTTCTTC. As protein: CATSREGLGNNEQFF.

The chain is built from TRBV5-1 and TRBJ1-1; D is perhaps TRBD1 (5 bases). Between the trimmed V and J ends, which lost 2 bases and 0 bases, there was a span of 14 bases. Germline loops: CDR1 SGHRS, CDR2 YFSETQ. This CDR3 has 16 residues. Written as DNA, the CDR3 is TGCGCCAGCAGCTTTACGGCACAGGCTTTGAACACTGAAGCTTTCTTT. Amino acids: CASSFTAQALNTEAFF.

The chain carries TRBV30 and TRBJ1-2; D is uncertain. The V end lost 3 bases, the J end lost 2 bases, and 7 bases lay between the germline ends. CDR3 size: 12 residues. Germline loops: CDR1 GTSNPN, CDR2 SVGIG (reference sequence). This CDR3 is CAWSSSNYGYTF. The CDR3 DNA is TGTGCCTGGAGCTCGTCAAACTATGGCTACACCTTC.

This CDR3 is CASSRDRGLKQYF. For the CDR3, the DNA is TGTGCCAGCAGTCGGGACAGGGGGCTCAAGCAGTACTTC. This sequence joins TRBV6-4 and TRBJ2-7; 12 nucleotides line up with TRBD1. CDR1 and CDR2 from the germline V gene are MRHNA and SNTAGT. The CDR3 is 13 residues long. The ends lost 5 bases at V and 8 bases at J; junction bases unmatched: 4.

The rearrangement uses TRBV19 and TRBJ1-4; tentatively, D is TRBD1 (5 bases). The length of the CDR3 is 14 residues. With 4 bases removed from V and 5 bases from J, the gap between germline ends came to 11 bases. Germline V gives CDR1 LNHDA, CDR2 SQIVND (reference sequence). The chain's CDR3 is CASSTGTSNEKLFF. CDR3 nucleotides: TGTGCCAGTAGTACAGGGACGTCAAATGAAAAACTGTTTTTT.

The CDR3 spells CASSSIMVGLEAFF. In DNA, the CDR3 is TGTGCCAGCAGCTCCATTATGGTAGGACTTGAAGCTTTCTTT. This chain links TRBV7-2 with TRBJ1-1; no definite D call. CDR1 is SGHTA and CDR2 is FQGNSA in the germline V gene. The V end lost 4 bases, the J end lost 7 bases, and 16 bases lay between the germline ends. The CDR3 is made up of 14 amino acids.

Of note for this clone: A read error may produce the germline difference seen at one junction end. The V and J genes are TRBV7-7 and TRBJ2-1; 12 nucleotides agree with TRBD1. The CDR3 contains 15 residues. Germline V gives CDR1 SSHAT, CDR2 FNYEAQ (reference sequence). The CDR3 nucleotides are TGTGCTAGCAGCCCCGGGACAGGGGGCCATACCAGACAGTTCTTC. Its translation: CASSPGTGGHTRQFF.

This clone was seen a handful of times. The genes are TRBV7-2 and TRBJ1-5; TRBD1 might be the D (5 bases). The CDR3 spans 13 residues. Germline CDR1 is SGHTA and CDR2 is FQGNSA. Trimming cost V 1 base and J 6 bases, with 7 bases left between them. The CDR3 is CASSLGGGQPQHF. The DNA of the CDR3 is TGTGCCAGCAGCTTAGGGGGGGGTCAGCCCCAGCATTTT.

This rearrangement joins TRBV9 to TRBJ2-6, with D hard to call. Trimming stripped 0 bases from V and 0 bases from J, with 10 bases between. CDR3 length: 17 amino acids. Germline CDR1 is SGDLS and CDR2 is YYNGEE. This CDR3 is CASSVGPRLSGANVLTF. The CDR3 bases are TGTGCCAGCAGCGTAGGTCCACGGCTCTCTGGGGCCAACGTCCTGACTTTC.

The rearrangement uses TRBV7-9 and TRBJ2-2; 8 bases match TRBD2. The CDR3 loop spans 16 amino acids. Germline V CDR1 and CDR2: SEHNR, FQNEAQ (reference sequence). The V gene end was trimmed by 2 bases and the J gene end by 4 bases; junction bases not matched to a gene: 6. The CDR3 region has the DNA TGTGCCAGCAGCTTACAGGGGACTAGTCGCACCGGGGAGCTGTTTTTT. It specifies CASSLQGTSRTGELFF.

This chain uses TRBV10-2 with TRBJ2-1, with D maybe TRBD2 (5 bases). This CDR3 has 14 amino acids. Trimming removed 7 bases from V and 10 bases from J, with 20 bases in between. Germline V CDR1 and CDR2: WSHSY, SAAADI. The CDR3 sequence: CASIPSQFRGEQFF. Written as DNA, the CDR3 is TGCGCCAGCATCCCTAGCCAGTTCCGAGGAGAGCAGTTCTTC.

The J gene is TRBJ1-2, the V gene TRBV19; D gene ambiguous. Germline V lookup: CDR1 LNHDA, CDR2 SQIVND (reference sequence). Trimming cost V 3 bases and J 4 bases, with 12 bases left between them. The CDR3 sequence is 14 residues long. CDR3 DNA sequence: TGTGCCAGTAGTATCGAGCAGTCCGCCTATGGCTACACCTTC. It is translated as CASSIEQSAYGYTF. Based on the CDR3 plus reference TRBV19 and TRBJ1-2, the full variable domain is DGGITQSPKYLFRKEGQNVTLSCEQNLNHDAMYWYRQDPGQGLRLIYYSQIVNDFQKGDIAEGYSVSREKKESFPLTVTSAQKNPTAFYLCASSIEQSAYGYTFGSGTRLTVV.

The chain carries TRBV4-3 and TRBJ2-3; the match to TRBD2 covers 10 bases. The CDR3 is 18 residues long. Germline trimming cut 4 bases from V and 7 bases from J; bases unmatched to any gene: 17. CDR1 and CDR2 from the germline V gene are LGHNA and YSLEER. The CDR3 here is CASSRRWEREGPGNTQYF. CDR3 DNA sequence: TGCGCCAGCAGCCGGAGATGGGAGCGGGAGGGCCCCGGGAATACGCAGTATTTT.

The chain carries TRBV9 and TRBJ2-3; D gene unclear. V lost 0 bases to trimming and J lost 0 bases, with 8 bases between them. This CDR3 spans 15 amino acids. The V gene's germline CDR1 is SGDLS and CDR2 YYNGEE. CDR3 nucleotide sequence: TGTGCCAGCAGCGTAGAAGGCCCAAGCACAGATACGCAGTATTTT. Encoded protein: CASSVEGPSTDTQYF.

The V gene is TRBV5-1, the J gene TRBJ2-2, with TRBD2 as a possible D gene (5 bases). The CDR3 contains 14 residues. The ends were cut back, 2 bases at V and 5 bases at J, with 10 bases in the middle. Germline CDR1 reads SGHRS; CDR2 reads YFSETQ. The CDR3 spells CASSFEGRTGELFF. The CDR3 DNA follows: TGCGCCAGCAGCTTTGAGGGTAGAACCGGGGAGCTGTTTTTT. The variable domain in full, completed from reference TRBV5-1 and TRBJ2-2, reads KAGVTQTPRYLIKTRGQQVTLSCSPISGHRSVSWYQQTPGQGLQFLFEYFSETQRNKGNFPGRFSGRQFSNSRSEMNVSTLELGDSALYLCASSFEGRTGELFFGEGSRLTVL.

The rearrangement uses TRBV2 and TRBJ2-2; the match to TRBD2 covers 7 bases. The CDR3 has 15 residues. With V trimmed by 6 bases and J by 7 bases, 11 bases remained unmatched. From germline, CDR1 is SNHLY and CDR2 FYNNEI. In DNA, the CDR3 is TGTGCCAGCAGATCTCTAACGGGAGGAGGCGGGGAGCTGTTTTTT. Encoded protein: CASRSLTGGGGELFF.

This sequence joins TRBV7-3 and TRBJ2-7; D is perhaps TRBD2 (6 bases). Germline CDR1 is SGHTA and CDR2 is FQGTGA. The germline V and J ends were trimmed by 5 bases and 3 bases, with 20 bases remaining between them. This CDR3 has 16 residues. In nucleotides, the CDR3 is TGTGCCAGCAGCAGGGGAAGGGGCCAGCGGGTCTACGAGCAGTACTTC. Its protein product is CASSRGRGQRVYEQYF. The full variable domain, with the rest looked up from reference TRBV7-3 and TRBJ2-7, is GAGVSQTPSNKVTEKGKYVELRCDPISGHTALYWYRQSLGQGPEFLIYFQGTGAADDSGLPNDRFFAVRPEGSVSTLKIQRTERGDSAVYLCASSRGRGQRVYEQYFGPGTRLTVT.

The chain joins TRBV19 to TRBJ2-3, with 7 nucleotides matching TRBD2. Trimming took 6 bases from V and 0 from J; bases not matched to a gene: 3. Germline CDR1 reads LNHDA; CDR2 reads SQIVND (reference sequence). This CDR3 has 14 amino acids. Written as DNA, the CDR3 is TGTGCCAGTAGACCTAGCGGAAGCACAGATACGCAGTATTTT. Translation: CASRPSGSTDTQYF. The whole variable domain, remainder taken from reference TRBV19 and TRBJ2-3, is DGGITQSPKYLFRKEGQNVTLSCEQNLNHDAMYWYRQDPGQGLRLIYYSQIVNDFQKGDIAEGYSVSREKKESFPLTVTSAQKNPTAFYLCASRPSGSTDTQYFGPGTRLTVL.

The V gene is TRBV19, the J gene TRBJ2-7, with 7 nucleotides matching TRBD2. V lost 4 bases to trimming and J lost 2 bases; unmatched junction nucleotides: 8. The CDR3 length is 15 residues. Germline V gene lookup returns CDR1 LNHDA and CDR2 SQIVND (reference sequence). The CDR3 loop is CASSTRLATTYEQYF. The CDR3 DNA reads as TGTGCCAGTAGTACCAGACTAGCTACAACCTACGAGCAGTACTTC.

J is TRBJ2-1 and V is TRBV5-6; 9 nucleotides align to TRBD2. The V gene end was trimmed by 4 bases and the J gene end by 5 bases; junction bases not matched to a gene: 7. Germline V gives CDR1 SGHDT, CDR2 YYEEEE. The CDR3 extends over 15 amino acids. The CDR3 here is CASSRLAGTDNEQFF. The CDR3 DNA reads TGTGCCAGCAGCCGGCTAGCGGGGACAGACAATGAGCAGTTCTTC.